The source of this T cell receptor beta chain is a study of regulatory T cells in long-lasting Graves disease. Study observations and caveats: Only a small sample size was used, which may have cut accuracy. In persistent patients, shared public clonotypes (more than 2,500) outnumbered those in new patients (around 1,000).

Time point noted: newly diagnosed GD, antithyroid drugs for less than 3 months. Following extraction of RNA from PBMCs, that RNA was used to make the TCR library. Arm-PCR of CDR3 regions with iRepertoire HTBI primers generated TCR beta libraries. TCRdb re-analysed the multiplex PCR reads in MiXCR, keeping a single row per CDR3 protein. The sample holds under 450,000 distinct CDR3 sequences, about 16% seen once. Germline loops: CDR1 MNHGY, CDR2 SVAAGI. CDR3 length: 17 amino acids. The V and J ends lost 3 bases and 3 bases, in that order; junction bases with no gene match: 13. As concerns this clonotype: Its antigen is undetermined.

The same data also contributed to another study, on T cells in Graves' hyperthyroidism and ophthalmopathy. That work states: Blood samples included most of the expanded thyroid clonotypes exceeding 0.001.

This TCR was sampled from a woman between 18 and 29 years old with Graves disease. This chain connects TRBV6-9 to TRBJ2-7, with 8 bases fitting TRBD2. The sample in question was peripheral blood mononuclear cells (PBMCs), obtained at new diagnosis, from a patient treated with antithyroid drugs. In nucleotides, the CDR3 is TGTGCCAGCAGTTACTCCTCCCGAGGCGGGAGGTTCTACGAGCAGTACTTC. Encoded protein: CASSYSSRGGRFYEQYF.